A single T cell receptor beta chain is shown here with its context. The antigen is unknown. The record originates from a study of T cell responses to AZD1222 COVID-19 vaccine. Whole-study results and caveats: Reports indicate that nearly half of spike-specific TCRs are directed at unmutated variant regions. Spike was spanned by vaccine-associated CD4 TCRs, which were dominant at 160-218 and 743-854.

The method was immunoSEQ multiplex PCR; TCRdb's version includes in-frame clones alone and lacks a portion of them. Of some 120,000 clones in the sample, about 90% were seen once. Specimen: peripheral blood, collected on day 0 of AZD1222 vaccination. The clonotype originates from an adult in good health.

The CDR3 is CASSLIGKQYF. Written as DNA, the CDR3 is TGTGCCAGCAGTTTAATCGGGAAGCAGTACTTC. The chain recombines TRBV12-3 or TRBV12-4 with TRBJ2-7; tentative D call: TRBD2 (5 bases). The CDR3 contains 11 residues. V was trimmed by 2 bases and J by 8 bases, leaving 7 bases between them.